Here is one T cell receptor (beta chain) with its context. The target antigen is unknown. The entry originates in a study of shared clonotypes between healthy human individuals. Genomic DNA from each subset was divided evenly over several immunoSEQ plates. Here immunoSEQ multiplex PCR was the method, and the copy in TCRdb shows in-frame clones only, minus some. The table includes approximately 1.5 million clones, approximately 98.5% detected once. Regarding the study as a whole: Non-shared clonotypes had lower generation probabilities than those shared by all four donors. Memory subsets generally showed smaller estimated richness than naive subsets did. Only blood samples were collected, and tissue repertoires likely differ.

Sequencing was done on a sample of naive CD4+ T cells sorted from blood. Stated subset: CD45RA+ positively selected. This TCR was sampled from a young man in good health.

This CDR3 reads CSVHHDSQETQYF. The CDR3 DNA sequence: TGCAGCGTCCACCATGACAGCCAAGAGACCCAGTACTTC. The genes are TRBV29-1 and TRBJ2-5; perhaps TRBD1 as D (5 bases). Trimming cost V 6 bases and J 1 base, with 12 bases left between them. The germline CDR1 and CDR2 sequences are SQVTM and ANQGSEA. The CDR3 extends over 13 amino acids.